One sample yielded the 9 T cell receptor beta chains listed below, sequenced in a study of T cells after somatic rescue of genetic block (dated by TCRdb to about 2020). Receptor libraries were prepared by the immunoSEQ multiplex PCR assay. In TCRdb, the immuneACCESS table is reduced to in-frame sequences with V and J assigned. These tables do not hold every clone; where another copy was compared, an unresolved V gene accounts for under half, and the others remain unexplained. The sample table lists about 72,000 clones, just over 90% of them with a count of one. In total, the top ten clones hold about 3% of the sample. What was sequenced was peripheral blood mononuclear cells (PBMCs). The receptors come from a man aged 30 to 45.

The CDR3 here is CASSSLRGTSTDTQYF. The CDR3 bases are TGTGCCAGCAGCTCCTTACGGGGAACTAGCACAGATACGCAGTATTTT. V gene TRBV7-9 combines with J gene TRBJ2-3; possible D gene TRBD2, 5 bases. The ends were cut back, 4 bases at V and 0 bases at J, with 14 bases in the middle. Germline-derived CDR1 and CDR2 are SEHNR and FQNEAQ (reference sequence). This CDR3 has 16 residues.

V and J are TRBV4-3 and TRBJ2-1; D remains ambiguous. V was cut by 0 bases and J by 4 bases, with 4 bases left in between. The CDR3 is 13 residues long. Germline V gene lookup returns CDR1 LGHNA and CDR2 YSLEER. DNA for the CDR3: TGCGCCAGCAGCCAAGATTCGTACAATGAGCAGTTCTTC. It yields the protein CASSQDSYNEQFF.

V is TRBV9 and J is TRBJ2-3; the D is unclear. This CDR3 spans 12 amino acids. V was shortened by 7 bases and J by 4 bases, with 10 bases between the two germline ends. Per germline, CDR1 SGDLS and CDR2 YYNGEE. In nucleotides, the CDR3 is TGTGCCAGCGAAGGTCCCGCAGATACGCAGTATTTT. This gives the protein CASEGPADTQYF.

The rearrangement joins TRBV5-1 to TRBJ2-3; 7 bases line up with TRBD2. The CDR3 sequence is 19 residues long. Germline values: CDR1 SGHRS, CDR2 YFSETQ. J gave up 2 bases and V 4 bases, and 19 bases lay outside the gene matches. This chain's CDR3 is CASSPPGKGTGGITDTQYF. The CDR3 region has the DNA TGCGCCAGCAGCCCTCCGGGGAAGGGGACGGGAGGAATCACAGATACGCAGTATTTT.

CDR3 coding DNA: TGTGCCAGCAGCCAAGTCGTTCAAGGACTAGCGGGGGGTCTAGGCGATACGCAGTATTTT. Its protein product is CASSQVVQGLAGGLGDTQYF. This chain joins TRBV4-2 and TRBJ2-3; 14 nucleotides align to TRBD2. V gave up 1 base and J gave up 6 bases; unmatched junction bases: 15. There are 20 residues in the CDR3. Germline V lookup: CDR1 LGHNA, CDR2 YNFKEQ.

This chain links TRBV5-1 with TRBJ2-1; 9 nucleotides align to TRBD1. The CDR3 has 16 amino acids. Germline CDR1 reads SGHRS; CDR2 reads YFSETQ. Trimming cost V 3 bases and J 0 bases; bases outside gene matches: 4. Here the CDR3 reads CASSSGTGSSYNEQFF. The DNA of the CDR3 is TGCGCCAGCAGCTCGGGGACAGGGAGCTCCTACAATGAGCAGTTCTTC.

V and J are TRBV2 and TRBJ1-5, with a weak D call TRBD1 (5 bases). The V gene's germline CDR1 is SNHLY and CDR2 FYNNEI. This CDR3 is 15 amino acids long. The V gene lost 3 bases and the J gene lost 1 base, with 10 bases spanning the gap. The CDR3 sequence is CASSEGRASNQPQHF. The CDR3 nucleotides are TGTGCCAGCAGTGAGGGCAGGGCCAGCAATCAGCCCCAGCATTTT. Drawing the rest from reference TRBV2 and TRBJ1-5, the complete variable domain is EPEVTQTPSHQVTQMGQEVILRCVPISNHLYFYWYRQILGQKVEFLVSFYNNEISEKSEIFDDQFSVERPDGSNFTLKIRSTKLEDSAMYFCASSEGRASNQPQHFGDGTRLSIL.

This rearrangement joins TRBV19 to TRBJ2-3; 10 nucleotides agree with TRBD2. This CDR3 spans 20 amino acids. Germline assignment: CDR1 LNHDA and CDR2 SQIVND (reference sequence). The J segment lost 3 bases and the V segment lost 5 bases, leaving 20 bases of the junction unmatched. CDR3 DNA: TGTGCCAGTAGTCCGCCCGGTGGTAGCGGGGGGAATGGTAGAACAGATACGCAGTATTTT. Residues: CASSPPGGSGGNGRTDTQYF.

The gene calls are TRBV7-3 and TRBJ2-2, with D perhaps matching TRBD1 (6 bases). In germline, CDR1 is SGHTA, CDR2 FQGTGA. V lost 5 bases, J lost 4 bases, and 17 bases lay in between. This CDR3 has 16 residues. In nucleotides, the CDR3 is TGTGCCAGCAGCCCTACAGGGCGCCGGGGCACCGGGGAGCTGTTTTTT. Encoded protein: CASSPTGRRGTGELFF.